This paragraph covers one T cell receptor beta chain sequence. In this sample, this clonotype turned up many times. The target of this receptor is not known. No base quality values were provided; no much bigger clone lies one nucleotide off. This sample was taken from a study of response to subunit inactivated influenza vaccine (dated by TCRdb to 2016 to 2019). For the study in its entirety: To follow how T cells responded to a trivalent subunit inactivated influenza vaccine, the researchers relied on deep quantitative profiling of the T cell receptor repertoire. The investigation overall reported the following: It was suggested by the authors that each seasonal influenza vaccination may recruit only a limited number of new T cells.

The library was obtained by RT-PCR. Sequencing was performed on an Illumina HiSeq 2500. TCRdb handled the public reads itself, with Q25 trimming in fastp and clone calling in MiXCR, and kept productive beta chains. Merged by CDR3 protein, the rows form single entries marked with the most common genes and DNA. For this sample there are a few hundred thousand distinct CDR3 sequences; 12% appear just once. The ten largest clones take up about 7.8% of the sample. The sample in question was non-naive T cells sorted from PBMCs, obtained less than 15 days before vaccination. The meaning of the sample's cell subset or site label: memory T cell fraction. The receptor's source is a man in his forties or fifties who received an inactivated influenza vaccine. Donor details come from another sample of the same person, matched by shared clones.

The CDR3 protein: CASSVAPGRLSTDTQYF. The nucleotides are TGTGCCAGCAGCGTAGCTCCCGGGCGTCTTAGCACAGATACGCAGTATTTT. Recombination linked TRBV9 to TRBJ2-3; the D gene lacks a confident call. The germline V gene encodes CDR1 SGDLS and CDR2 YYNGEE. V drops 0 bases and J drops 0 bases, leaving 14 bases in between. The CDR3 spans 17 residues, from the cysteine through the phenylalanine. Only CDR3 DNA remains: 51 bases, in frame from the first base.